This paragraph covers one T cell receptor beta chain sequence. The assay was immunoSEQ multiplex PCR, and TCRdb's table has in-frame clones only and misses some. The sample has some 310,000 clones; roughly 90% are singletons. These data belong to a study of cytomegalovirus exposure and HLA in healthy donors. The source material was PBMCs. The TCR originated in a man in his thirties or forties in good health and CMV-seronegative.

This CDR3 reads CASRGLGRRTNQPQHF. The CDR3 nucleotides read TGTGCCAGCAGGGGGTTGGGGAGACGGACCAATCAGCCCCAGCATTTT. The chain couples TRBV6-4 to TRBJ1-5; D remains unclear. Germline assignment: CDR1 MRHNA and CDR2 SNTAGT. CDR3 size: 16 residues. The germline V and J ends were trimmed by 6 bases and 3 bases, with 18 bases remaining between them.